A selection of T cell receptor beta chains follows, all from one sample in a study of metastatic and nonmetastatic thyroid tumors. TCRdb reprocessed the PCR reads via MiXCR. Of about 85,000 clones in the sample, 8% to 9.5% were seen once. Sequenced: blood. These receptors came from a female donor with papillary thyroid cancer or a benign thyroid nodule (not recorded which). Some clones in this sample may be carry-over from other donors' samples. The CDR3 runs from the conserved cysteine through the conserved F or W. Each record gives: D gene, clone size, V gene, J gene, CDR3 DNA, CDR3 protein. A D gene is named only where the DNA matches it firmly. Rows may omit the clone size; those that give it use once, few, many or a size class.

d_call: -; clone_size: -; v_call: TRBV7-2; j_call: TRBJ1-2; cdr3_nt: TGTGCCAGCAGCTTAGCACGGGGATATGGCTACACCTTC; cdr3_aa: CASSLARGYGYTF
d_call: -; clone_size: many; v_call: TRBV5-5; j_call: TRBJ1-1; cdr3_nt: TGTGCCAGCAGCTTGGTGAGGGAGGACACTGAAGCTTTCTTT; cdr3_aa: CASSLVREDTEAFF
d_call: -; clone_size: many; v_call: TRBV9; j_call: TRBJ1-5; cdr3_nt: TGTGCCAGCAGCGTAGAAAGCAATCAGCCCCAGCATTTT; cdr3_aa: CASSVESNQPQHF
d_call: -; clone_size: few; v_call: TRBV5-6; j_call: TRBJ2-7; cdr3_nt: TGTGCCAGCAGCTTGGATGGACAGAGAGGCCCCTACGAGCAGTACTTC; cdr3_aa: CASSLDGQRGPYEQYF
d_call: -; clone_size: many; v_call: TRBV6-5; j_call: TRBJ2-3; cdr3_nt: TGTGCCAGCAGTTACTCGGGCCAGGCAGATACGCAGTATTTT; cdr3_aa: CASSYSGQADTQYF
d_call: TRBD2; clone_size: -; v_call: TRBV19; j_call: TRBJ2-1; cdr3_nt: TGTGCCAGTAGGAGCCCGGACGGGGGGGGGGACGATGAGCAGTTCTTC; cdr3_aa: CASRSPDGGGDDEQFF
d_call: TRBD2; clone_size: many; v_call: TRBV12-3/TRBV12-4; j_call: TRBJ2-7; cdr3_nt: TGTGCCAGCAGTCGACGGGGGGTTTCCTACGAGCAGTACTTC; cdr3_aa: CASSRRGVSYEQYF
d_call: -; clone_size: few; v_call: TRBV10-2; j_call: TRBJ2-3; cdr3_nt: TGCGCCAGCAGTCCGACTGGCACAGATACGCAGTATTTT; cdr3_aa: CASSPTGTDTQYF
d_call: -; clone_size: many; v_call: TRBV6-6; j_call: TRBJ2-7; cdr3_nt: TGTGCCAGCAGTTACTCGATACACTACGAGCAGTACTTC; cdr3_aa: CASSYSIHYEQYF
d_call: -; clone_size: few; v_call: TRBV6-1; j_call: TRBJ2-1; cdr3_nt: TGTGCCAGCAGTGCCCCAGGACGCAGCTCCTACAATGAGCAGTTCTTC; cdr3_aa: CASSAPGRSSYNEQFF
d_call: -; clone_size: -; v_call: TRBV6-1; j_call: TRBJ1-1; cdr3_nt: TGTGCCAGCAGTGAAGTTTTAGAGGGAGTTGAAGCTTTCTTT; cdr3_aa: CASSEVLEGVEAFF
d_call: TRBD1; clone_size: many; v_call: TRBV6-1; j_call: TRBJ1-4; cdr3_nt: TGTGCCAGTAGACGAGGGGGCTATAATGAAAAACTGTTTTTT; cdr3_aa: CASRRGGYNEKLFF
d_call: -; clone_size: many; v_call: TRBV30; j_call: TRBJ2-2; cdr3_nt: TGTGCCTGGAGTGAGGGGACCAACACCGGGGAGCTGTTTTTT; cdr3_aa: CAWSEGTNTGELFF
d_call: -; clone_size: many; v_call: TRBV29-1; j_call: TRBJ1-1; cdr3_nt: TGCAGCGTTGAGGTCCTGAACACTGAAGCTTTCTTT; cdr3_aa: CSVEVLNTEAFF
d_call: -; clone_size: many; v_call: TRBV20-1; j_call: TRBJ1-6; cdr3_nt: TGCAGTGCTAGAGATGGGCGGGCAGGGGTCGGAAATTCACCCCTCCACTTT; cdr3_aa: CSARDGRAGVGNSPLHF
d_call: TRBD1; clone_size: many; v_call: TRBV3-1; j_call: TRBJ2-7; cdr3_nt: TGTGCCAGTAGGTCAGGGGGCTACGAGCAGTACTTC; cdr3_aa: CASRSGGYEQYF
d_call: -; clone_size: many; v_call: TRBV3-1; j_call: TRBJ2-5; cdr3_nt: TGTGCCAGCAGGGACTACCTCTCAGAGACCCAGTACTTC; cdr3_aa: CASRDYLSETQYF
d_call: TRBD1; clone_size: -; v_call: TRBV5-1; j_call: TRBJ1-2; cdr3_nt: TGCGCCAGCAGCTCGGGACAGGCCGCCCACTATGGCTACACCTTC; cdr3_aa: CASSSGQAAHYGYTF
d_call: -; clone_size: -; v_call: TRBV4-1; j_call: TRBJ1-1; cdr3_nt: TGCGCCAGCAGCCATAATCCCTTGCAGGGTAAGACTGAAGCTTTCTTT; cdr3_aa: CASSHNPLQGKTEAFF
d_call: TRBD1; clone_size: -; v_call: TRBV28; j_call: TRBJ2-7; cdr3_nt: TGTGCCAGCAGCCGACAGGGAACCTACGAGCAGTACTTC; cdr3_aa: CASSRQGTYEQYF
d_call: TRBD2; clone_size: many; v_call: TRBV5-1; j_call: TRBJ2-1; cdr3_nt: TGCGCCAGCAGCCCTAGCGGGGACCGTATATTCAATGAGCAGTTCTTC; cdr3_aa: CASSPSGDRIFNEQFF
d_call: -; clone_size: once; v_call: TRBV9; j_call: TRBJ1-2; cdr3_nt: TGTGCCAGCAGCGTTTTAGGGGGGAACTATGGCTACACCTTC; cdr3_aa: CASSVLGGNYGYTF
d_call: TRBD1; clone_size: many; v_call: TRBV2; j_call: TRBJ1-2; cdr3_nt: TGTGCCAGCAGTCTCCGGGACAGGGGGCTTCGAGGCTACACCTTC; cdr3_aa: CASSLRDRGLRGYTF
d_call: TRBD2; clone_size: many; v_call: TRBV7-8; j_call: TRBJ2-7; cdr3_nt: TGTGCCAGCAGCTTAAGCGGGGGGGATTACGAGCAGTACTTC; cdr3_aa: CASSLSGGDYEQYF
d_call: -; clone_size: once; v_call: TRBV5-1; j_call: TRBJ1-6; cdr3_nt: TGCGCCAGCAGCCGGGACGCCCGCTCCTATAATTCACCCCTCCACTTT; cdr3_aa: CASSRDARSYNSPLHF
d_call: -; clone_size: many; v_call: TRBV12-3/TRBV12-4; j_call: TRBJ1-3; cdr3_nt: TGTGCCAGCAGTTTTACATCAGGGGAAGGAAACACCATATATTTT; cdr3_aa: CASSFTSGEGNTIYF
d_call: -; clone_size: many; v_call: TRBV3-1; j_call: TRBJ2-1; cdr3_nt: TGTGCCAGCAGCCCAGACAGGCTTTCCTACAATGAGCAGTTCTTC; cdr3_aa: CASSPDRLSYNEQFF
d_call: -; clone_size: few; v_call: TRBV27; j_call: TRBJ2-7; cdr3_nt: TGTGCCACCCGCGACGCGGGGTCCTACGAGCAGTACTTC; cdr3_aa: CATRDAGSYEQYF
d_call: -; clone_size: many; v_call: TRBV28; j_call: TRBJ1-1; cdr3_nt: TGTGCCAGCAGTTCCCCGAAATTGAACACTGAAGCTTTCTTT; cdr3_aa: CASSSPKLNTEAFF
d_call: -; clone_size: many; v_call: TRBV2; j_call: TRBJ2-3; cdr3_nt: TGTGCCAGCAGTGAGACCGGATCGAGCACAGATACGCAGTATTTT; cdr3_aa: CASSETGSSTDTQYF
d_call: -; clone_size: many; v_call: TRBV20-1; j_call: TRBJ2-2; cdr3_nt: TGCAGTGCCCCTCCGGAGGGGGCGAACACCGGGGAGCTGTTTTTT; cdr3_aa: CSAPPEGANTGELFF
d_call: -; clone_size: many; v_call: TRBV7-3; j_call: TRBJ1-5; cdr3_nt: TGTGCCAGCAGTCTAAGGGACGGCACCAATCAGCCCCAGCATTTT; cdr3_aa: CASSLRDGTNQPQHF
d_call: TRBD2; clone_size: -; v_call: TRBV6-5; j_call: TRBJ2-3; cdr3_nt: TGTGCCAGCAGTTCACGCGGGACTAGCGGCACAGATACGCAGTATTTT; cdr3_aa: CASSSRGTSGTDTQYF
d_call: -; clone_size: many; v_call: TRBV3-1; j_call: TRBJ2-7; cdr3_nt: TGTGCCAGTGGAGAATCCGGCGAGCAGTACTTC; cdr3_aa: CASGESGEQYF
d_call: TRBD2; clone_size: many; v_call: TRBV2; j_call: TRBJ2-4; cdr3_nt: TGTGCCAGCACTCTTAGCGGGGGGAAAAACATTCAGTACTTC; cdr3_aa: CASTLSGGKNIQYF
d_call: TRBD1; clone_size: many; v_call: TRBV5-5; j_call: TRBJ1-1; cdr3_nt: TGTGCCAGCAGCTGGGAGGCACAGGGGGTCACTGAAGCTTTCTTT; cdr3_aa: CASSWEAQGVTEAFF
d_call: TRBD1; clone_size: -; v_call: TRBV11-2; j_call: TRBJ1-5; cdr3_nt: TGTGCCAGCAGCTTAGGGGACAGGGGGCCTTATAGCAATCAGCCCCAGCATTTT; cdr3_aa: CASSLGDRGPYSNQPQHF